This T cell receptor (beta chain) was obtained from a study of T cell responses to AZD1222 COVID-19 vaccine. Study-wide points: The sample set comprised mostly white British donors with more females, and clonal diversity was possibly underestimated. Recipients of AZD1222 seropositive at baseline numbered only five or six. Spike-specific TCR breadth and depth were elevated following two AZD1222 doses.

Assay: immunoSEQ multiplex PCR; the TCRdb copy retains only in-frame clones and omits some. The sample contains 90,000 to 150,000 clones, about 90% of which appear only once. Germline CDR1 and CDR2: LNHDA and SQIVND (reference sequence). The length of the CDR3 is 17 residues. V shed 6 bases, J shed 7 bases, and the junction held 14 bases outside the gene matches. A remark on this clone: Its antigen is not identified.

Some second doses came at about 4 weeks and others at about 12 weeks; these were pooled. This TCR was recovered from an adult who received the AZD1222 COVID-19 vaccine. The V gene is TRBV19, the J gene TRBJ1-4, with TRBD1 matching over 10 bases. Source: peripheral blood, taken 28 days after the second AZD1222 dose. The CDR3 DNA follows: TGTGCCAGTAGCAACCTGGACAGGGGGAGCTACGGTGAAAAACTGTTTTTT. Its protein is CASSNLDRGSYGEKLFF.